Listed here is a single T cell receptor beta chain. The data were obtained in a study of blood T cell repertoires in COVID-19. For the study at large: The United States, Italy and Spain provided the acute and convalescent COVID-19 samples. T cells, B-cell-depleted T cells, or PBMCs provided the cDNA or gDNA that served as material.

Losses at the gene ends were 0 bases for V and 0 bases for J; bases not matched to a gene: 7. The germline CDR1 and CDR2 sequences are SGHNT and YYREEE (reference sequence). The CDR3 contains 17 residues. TCRdb's copy holds only in-frame clones and misses some; the assay was immunoSEQ multiplex PCR. The top ten clones hold 2.9% of a sample with 250,000 to 400,000 clones, 90% of them seen once. The receptor's source is a woman aged 25 to 39 with COVID-19, enrolled during active disease. What was sequenced was peripheral blood. The V gene is TRBV5-4, the J gene TRBJ2-3, with 7 positions matching TRBD2. The CDR3 coding sequence is TGTGCCAGCAGCTTGGAGGGCGGGAGTTGGAGCACAGATACGCAGTATTTT. Amino acid sequence: CASSLEGGSWSTDTQYF.